This TCR beta chain was identified during a study of blood T cell repertoires in COVID-19. In the study overall: From the United States, Italy and Spain came samples of acute and convalescent COVID-19. PBMCs, B-cell-depleted T cells, or T cells provided the cDNA or gDNA that made up the material.

Original analysis: Reference gene primer amplification gave estimated nucleated cell counts. Data came from immunoSEQ multiplex PCR; TCRdb stores just in-frame clones and leaves some out. V and J calls and clone size follow that table, whereas D and trimming were derived from the DNA. Among around 97,000 clones listed, around 88% were seen once. V lost 5 bases to trimming and J lost 3 bases; unmatched junction nucleotides: 3. This CDR3 region has 14 residues. The germline gives CDR1 SGHAT, CDR2 FQNNGV. The rearrangement uses TRBV11-2 and TRBJ1-2, with 10 nucleotides matching TRBD1. This clonotype was sampled from a human donor in a cohort sampled during active COVID-19. Sequences were obtained from peripheral blood. CDR3 sequence (DNA): TGTGCCAGCAGCGCGGGGACAGGGGACTATGGCTACACCTTC. Encoded protein: CASSAGTGDYGYTF.